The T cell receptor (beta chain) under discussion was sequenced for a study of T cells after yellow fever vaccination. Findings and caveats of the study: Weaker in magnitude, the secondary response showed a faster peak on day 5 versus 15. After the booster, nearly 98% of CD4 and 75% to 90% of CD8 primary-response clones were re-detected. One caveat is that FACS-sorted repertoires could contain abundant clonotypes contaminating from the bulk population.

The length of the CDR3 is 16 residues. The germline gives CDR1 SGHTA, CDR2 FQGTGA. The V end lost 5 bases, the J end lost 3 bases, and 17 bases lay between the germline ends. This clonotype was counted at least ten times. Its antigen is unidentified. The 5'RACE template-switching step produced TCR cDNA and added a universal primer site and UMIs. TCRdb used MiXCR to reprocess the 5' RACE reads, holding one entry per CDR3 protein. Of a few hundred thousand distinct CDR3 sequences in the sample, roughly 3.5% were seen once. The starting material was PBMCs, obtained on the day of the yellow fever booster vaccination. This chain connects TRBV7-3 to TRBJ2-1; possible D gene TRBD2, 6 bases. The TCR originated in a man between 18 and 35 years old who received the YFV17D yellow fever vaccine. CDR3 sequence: CASSPYRTTLYNEQFF. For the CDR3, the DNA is TGTGCCAGCAGCCCTTATCGGACTACCCTCTACAATGAGCAGTTCTTC.